Listed below are T cell receptor beta chains from one sample, sequenced in a study of cytomegalovirus exposure and HLA in healthy donors. The repertoire was sequenced with immunoSEQ multiplex PCR; TCRdb's copy has only in-frame clones and lacks some. The sample lists around 150,000 clones, 60% to 80% occurring once. The sample taken for sequencing was PBMCs. The source is a male donor in good health and CMV-seronegative. The CDR3 runs from the conserved cysteine through the conserved F or W. The D gene is left open where the match is weak. A row's size may be missing; if present it is once, few, many or a size class.

v_gene	abundance	j_gene	d_gene	CDR3nt	CDR3aa
TRBV7-2	.	TRBJ2-5	.	TGTGCCAGCAGCTTGGGGACAACCAGGCGAGAGACCCAGTACTTC	CASSLGTTRRETQYF
TRBV7-2	once	TRBJ2-3	TRBD2	TGTGCCAGCAGCATTAGCGGGGGGGTGGGAGATGCGCAGTATTTT	CASSISGGVGDAQYF
TRBV7-9	.	TRBJ1-2	TRBD1	TGTGCCAGCAGCCCTCGGACAGGGGAGCGGTGGTATGGCTACACCTTC	CASSPRTGERWYGYTF
TRBV6-5	few	TRBJ2-7	TRBD1	TGTGCCAGCAGTTATGGACAGGGGGCATACGAGCAGTACTTC	CASSYGQGAYEQYF
TRBV4-1	.	TRBJ1-5	TRBD1	TGCGCCAGCAGCCAAGTCGACAGGGACAATCAGCCCCAGCATTTT	CASSQVDRDNQPQHF
TRBV23-1	.	TRBJ2-7	TRBD1	TGCGCCAGCACTACCAGCAGGGGGTGGAGCGAGCAGTACTTC	CASTTSRGWSEQYF
TRBV4-1	.	TRBJ2-7	TRBD2	TGCGCCAGCAGCCAAGGAGGGACTACCTACGAGCAGTACTTC	CASSQGGTTYEQYF
TRBV6-1	.	TRBJ2-7	TRBD2	TGTGCCAGCAGTGACTGGCTAGCGGGGGACTACGCGCAGTACTTC	CASSDWLAGDYAQYF
TRBV4-1	once	TRBJ2-7	TRBD1	TGCGCCAGCAGCCGCGGGACAGGGGGCTACGAGCAGTACTTC	CASSRGTGGYEQYF
TRBV6-1	.	TRBJ2-4	TRBD2	TGTGCCAGCAGTGACGGACTAGCGGGGGGGCGGAAAAACATTCAGTACTTC	CASSDGLAGGRKNIQYF
TRBV11-1	.	TRBJ1-1	TRBD1	TGTGCCAGCAGCTTAGGACAGGGATACGGTGAAGCTTTCTTT	CASSLGQGYGEAFF
TRBV28	.	TRBJ1-1	.	TGTGCCACCGACCAACGACATAGCACTGAAGCTTTCTTT	CATDQRHSTEAFF
TRBV9	.	TRBJ2-7	TRBD2	TGTGCCAGCAGCGTAGGAGATAGCGGGAGGGCTTACTACGAGCAGTACTTC	CASSVGDSGRAYYEQYF
TRBV7-2	.	TRBJ2-7	.	TGTGCCAGCAGCCGTACCGACAGGCTGACCTACGAGCAGTACTTC	CASSRTDRLTYEQYF
TRBV4-3	few	TRBJ2-7	.	TGCGCCAGCAGCCAAGATATAACCTACGAGCAGTACTTC	CASSQDITYEQYF
TRBV7-2	.	TRBJ1-1	TRBD1	TGTGCCAGCAGCTTCGACAGGGGTCGGAACACTGAAGCTTTCTTT	CASSFDRGRNTEAFF
TRBV11-2	.	TRBJ2-1	.	TGTGCCAGCAGCTTAACTTACCTAGTGGCTGAGCAGTTCTTC	CASSLTYLVAEQFF
TRBV7-9	.	TRBJ2-5	TRBD1	TGTGCCAGCAGATCTCCTACAGGGGAAGAGACCCAGTACTTC	CASRSPTGEETQYF
TRBV7-8	.	TRBJ2-1	TRBD2	TGTGCCAGCAGCTTAGTGGCGGGAGCCGGCCATGAGCAGTTCTTC	CASSLVAGAGHEQFF
TRBV19	.	TRBJ1-5	TRBD1	TGTGCCAGTAGTATAGTTACCGGGACAGGGGGCAATCAGCCCCAGCATTTT	CASSIVTGTGGNQPQHF
TRBV4-3	few	TRBJ2-5	TRBD2	TGCGCCAGCAGCAATGGACTAGCGGGGGGGAAGGGTGAGACCCAGTACTTC	CASSNGLAGGKGETQYF
TRBV14	.	TRBJ2-3	TRBD1	TGTGCCAGCAGCCACGGACAGGGCACAGATACGCAGTATTTT	CASSHGQGTDTQYF
TRBV11-2	.	TRBJ2-1	.	TGTGCCAGCAGCTTAGGGGGAGCAGGGGCCTACAATGAGCAGTTCTTC	CASSLGGAGAYNEQFF
TRBV5-1	.	TRBJ1-5	.	TGCGCCAGCAGCTTGGGCAGGGCTGGGCAGCCCCAGCATTTT	CASSLGRAGQPQHF
TRBV21-1	.	TRBJ1-6	.	TGTGCCAGCAGCATTCCCGCCTCGGGAAATTCACCCCTCCACTTT	CASSIPASGNSPLHF
TRBV6-5	.	TRBJ1-2	.	TGTGCCAGCAGTTACTCGATAGCGGGGGCTTATGGCTACACCTTC	CASSYSIAGAYGYTF
TRBV5-4	.	TRBJ2-3	TRBD2	TGTGCCAGCAGTTCCGGGACTAGCGACACAGATACGCAGTATTTT	CASSSGTSDTDTQYF
TRBV9	.	TRBJ1-1	.	TGTGCCAGCAGCGTAGACGGGGGGACTGAAGCTTTCTTT	CASSVDGGTEAFF
TRBV5-4	.	TRBJ2-1	TRBD2	TGTGCCAGCAGCCTGACGAGAGCGGGGGGTCACAATGAGCAGTTCTTC	CASSLTRAGGHNEQFF
TRBV9	.	TRBJ1-2	.	TGTGCCAGCAGCACCAGGGGCGGCTATGGCTACACCTTC	CASSTRGGYGYTF
TRBV19	.	TRBJ1-1	.	TGTGCCAGTAGTACGTTACTGACAGCACTAAACACTGAAGCTTTCTTT	CASSTLLTALNTEAFF
TRBV5-1	.	TRBJ2-5	TRBD2	TGCGCCAGCAGCTCGCTGACTAGCGGGGCTCAAGAGACCCAGTACTTC	CASSSLTSGAQETQYF